A selection of T cell receptor beta chains follows, all from one sample in a study of blood T cell repertoires in COVID-19. Generated by immunoSEQ multiplex PCR, the TCRdb table keeps only in-frame clones and is missing some. The sample contains some 100,000 clones, just under 85% of which appear only once. Sequencing input: peripheral blood. The receptors stem from a woman between 65 and 79 years old with active or convalescent COVID-19. The CDR3 runs from the conserved cysteine through the conserved F or W. D genes are given only for firm matches.

CDR3 protein: CASSEGTMFF
D gene: .
V gene: TRBV2
J gene: TRBJ1-4

CDR3 protein: CASRRGRGDYGYTF
D gene: .
V gene: TRBV9
J gene: TRBJ1-2

CDR3 protein: CASSFAGTGGSEAFF
D gene: TRBD1
V gene: TRBV5-1
J gene: TRBJ1-1

CDR3 protein: CASSEEFLGLLDGYTF
D gene: .
V gene: TRBV6-1
J gene: TRBJ1-2

CDR3 protein: CASRTREQFF
D gene: .
V gene: TRBV6-6
J gene: TRBJ2-1

CDR3 protein: CASRNRGGNTEAFF
D gene: TRBD1
V gene: TRBV6-5
J gene: TRBJ1-1

CDR3 protein: CASSRFPSGGLVTEAFF
D gene: TRBD1
V gene: TRBV4-1
J gene: TRBJ1-1

CDR3 protein: CASSPSLRGSDTEAFF
D gene: .
V gene: TRBV18
J gene: TRBJ1-1

CDR3 protein: CASSSLLSGSFGGIGEKLFF
D gene: .
V gene: TRBV27
J gene: TRBJ1-4

CDR3 protein: CASRSGQGARGQYF
D gene: TRBD1
V gene: TRBV27
J gene: TRBJ2-7

CDR3 protein: CASRARGQANEKLFF
D gene: TRBD1
V gene: TRBV13
J gene: TRBJ1-4

CDR3 protein: CASSPLGRGANYGYTF
D gene: TRBD1
V gene: TRBV7-9
J gene: TRBJ1-2

CDR3 protein: CSASTGGVYGYTF
D gene: TRBD1
V gene: TRBV20-1
J gene: TRBJ1-2

CDR3 protein: CASSQETRGGYNEQFF
D gene: TRBD2
V gene: TRBV4-2
J gene: TRBJ2-1

CDR3 protein: CASSLYQRGAGETQYF
D gene: TRBD2
V gene: TRBV7-2
J gene: TRBJ2-5

CDR3 protein: CASSYRGQTNQPQHF
D gene: TRBD1
V gene: TRBV6-2/TRBV6-3
J gene: TRBJ1-5

CDR3 protein: CASSSTRSSTDTQYF
D gene: .
V gene: TRBV7-9
J gene: TRBJ2-3

CDR3 protein: CASSFGTRGAFF
D gene: .
V gene: TRBV7-9
J gene: TRBJ1-1

CDR3 protein: CASSPPAGDEQFF
D gene: .
V gene: TRBV5-1
J gene: TRBJ2-1

CDR3 protein: CASSLGTGTGGEQYF
D gene: TRBD1
V gene: TRBV7-9
J gene: TRBJ2-7

CDR3 protein: CASRSSSGNTIYF
D gene: .
V gene: TRBV12-3/TRBV12-4
J gene: TRBJ1-3

CDR3 protein: CASSQPLGARLEKLFF
D gene: .
V gene: TRBV4-2
J gene: TRBJ1-4

CDR3 protein: CASSPDRGLNTEAFF
D gene: TRBD1
V gene: TRBV18
J gene: TRBJ1-1

CDR3 protein: CASSPPRGLGGYTF
D gene: .
V gene: TRBV7-2
J gene: TRBJ1-2

CDR3 protein: CASSYAGIPTNEKLFF
D gene: .
V gene: TRBV5-1
J gene: TRBJ1-4

CDR3 protein: CASSPRTENYGYTF
D gene: .
V gene: TRBV3-1/TRBV3-2
J gene: TRBJ1-2

CDR3 protein: CASSHRDSPLHF
D gene: .
V gene: TRBV12-3/TRBV12-4
J gene: TRBJ1-6

CDR3 protein: CASRQGSLAKNIQYF
D gene: TRBD1
V gene: TRBV6-5
J gene: TRBJ2-4

CDR3 protein: CASSGLTGVPGETQYF
D gene: .
V gene: TRBV9
J gene: TRBJ2-5

CDR3 protein: CASSRIGGEETQYF
D gene: .
V gene: TRBV7-6
J gene: TRBJ2-5

CDR3 protein: CASSLRTGGWRGYTF
D gene: TRBD1
V gene: TRBV6-5
J gene: TRBJ1-2

CDR3 protein: CASSQTGNTEAFF
D gene: .
V gene: TRBV5-5
J gene: TRBJ1-1

CDR3 protein: CATSPVAGGPEDEQFF
D gene: TRBD2
V gene: TRBV15
J gene: TRBJ2-1

CDR3 protein: CASSLSVPPGVYEQYF
D gene: .
V gene: TRBV5-1
J gene: TRBJ2-7

CDR3 protein: CASSASGGIETQYF
D gene: TRBD2
V gene: TRBV7-9
J gene: TRBJ2-5

CDR3 protein: CASSSRGNTEAFF
D gene: .
V gene: TRBV12-3/TRBV12-4
J gene: TRBJ1-1

CDR3 protein: CASSYWTANTEAFF
D gene: .
V gene: TRBV6-2/TRBV6-3
J gene: TRBJ1-1